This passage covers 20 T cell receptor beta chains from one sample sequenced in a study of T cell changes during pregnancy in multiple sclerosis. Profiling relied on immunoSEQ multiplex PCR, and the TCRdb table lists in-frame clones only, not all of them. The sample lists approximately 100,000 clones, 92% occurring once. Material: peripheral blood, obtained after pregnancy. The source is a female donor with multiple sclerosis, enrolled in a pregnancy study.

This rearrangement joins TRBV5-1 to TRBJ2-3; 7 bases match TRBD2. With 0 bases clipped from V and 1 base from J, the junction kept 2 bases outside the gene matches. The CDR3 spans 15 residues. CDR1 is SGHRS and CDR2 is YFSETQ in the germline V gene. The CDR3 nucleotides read TGCGCCAGCAGCTTGGTTCTAGCGGGCACAGATACGCAGTATTTT. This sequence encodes CASSLVLAGTDTQYF. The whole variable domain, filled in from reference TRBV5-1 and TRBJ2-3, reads KAGVTQTPRYLIKTRGQQVTLSCSPISGHRSVSWYQQTPGQGLQFLFEYFSETQRNKGNFPGRFSGRQFSNSRSEMNVSTLELGDSALYLCASSLVLAGTDTQYFGPGTRLTVL.

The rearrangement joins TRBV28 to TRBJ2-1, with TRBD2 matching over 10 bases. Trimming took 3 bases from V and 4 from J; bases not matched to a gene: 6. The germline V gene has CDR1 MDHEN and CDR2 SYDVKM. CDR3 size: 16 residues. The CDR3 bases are TGTGCCAGCAGTTTGGGAGCGGGAGGGGGTTACAATGAGCAGTTCTTC. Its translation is CASSLGAGGGYNEQFF.

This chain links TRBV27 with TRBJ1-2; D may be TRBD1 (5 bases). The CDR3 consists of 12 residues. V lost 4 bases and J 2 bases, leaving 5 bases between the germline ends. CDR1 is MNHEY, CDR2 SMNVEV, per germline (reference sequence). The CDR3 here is CASSSGNYGYTF. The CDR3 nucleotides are TGTGCCAGCAGTTCAGGGAACTATGGCTACACCTTC.

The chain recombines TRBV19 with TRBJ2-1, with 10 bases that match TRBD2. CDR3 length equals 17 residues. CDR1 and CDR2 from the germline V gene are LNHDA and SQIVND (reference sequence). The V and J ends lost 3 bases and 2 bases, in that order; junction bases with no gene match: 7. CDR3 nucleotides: TGTGCCAGTAGTATCGTAGGGCTAGCGGGAGCCTACAATGAGCAGTTCTTC. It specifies CASSIVGLAGAYNEQFF. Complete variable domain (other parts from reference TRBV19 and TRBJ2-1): DGGITQSPKYLFRKEGQNVTLSCEQNLNHDAMYWYRQDPGQGLRLIYYSQIVNDFQKGDIAEGYSVSREKKESFPLTVTSAQKNPTAFYLCASSIVGLAGAYNEQFFGPGTRLTVL.

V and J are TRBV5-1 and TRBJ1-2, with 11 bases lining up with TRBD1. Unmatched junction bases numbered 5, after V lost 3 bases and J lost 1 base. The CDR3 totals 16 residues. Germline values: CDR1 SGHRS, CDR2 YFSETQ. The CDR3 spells CASSSTGTGGNYGYTF. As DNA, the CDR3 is TGCGCCAGCAGCTCCACAGGGACAGGGGGTAACTATGGCTACACCTTC.

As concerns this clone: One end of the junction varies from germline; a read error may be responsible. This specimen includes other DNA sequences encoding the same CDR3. CDR3 in DNA: TGCGCCAGCTCACCAGGACAGGACAGGGAATTGGGCTACACCTTC. Protein: CASSPGQDRELGYTF. This chain uses TRBV18 with TRBJ1-2; 8 nucleotides agree with TRBD1. Germline assignment: CDR1 KGHSH and CDR2 LQKENI. CDR3 size: 15 residues.

CDR3 bases: TGTGCCAGCACCTATGGTAATGAAAAACTGTTTTTT. It codes for CASTYGNEKLFF. The J gene is TRBJ1-4, the V gene TRBV7-9; no firm D call. CDR1 and CDR2 (germline): SEHNR, FQNEAQ (reference sequence). The CDR3 is 12 amino acids. Trimming shortened V by 7 bases and J by 4 bases, and 7 bases separated the two germline ends.

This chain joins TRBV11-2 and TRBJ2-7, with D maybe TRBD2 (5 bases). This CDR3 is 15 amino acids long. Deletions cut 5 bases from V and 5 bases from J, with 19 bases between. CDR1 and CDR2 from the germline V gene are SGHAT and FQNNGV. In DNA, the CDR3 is TGTGCCAGCAGCAGTCGTAGGGCGGGTTACCACGAGCAGTACTTC. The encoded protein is CASSSRRAGYHEQYF.

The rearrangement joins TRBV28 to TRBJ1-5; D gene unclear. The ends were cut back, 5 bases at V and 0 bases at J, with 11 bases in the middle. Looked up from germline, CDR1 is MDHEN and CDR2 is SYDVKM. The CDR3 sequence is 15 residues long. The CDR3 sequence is CASSQDGNSNQPQHF. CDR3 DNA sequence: TGTGCCAGCAGTCAGGACGGGAATAGCAATCAGCCCCAGCATTTT.

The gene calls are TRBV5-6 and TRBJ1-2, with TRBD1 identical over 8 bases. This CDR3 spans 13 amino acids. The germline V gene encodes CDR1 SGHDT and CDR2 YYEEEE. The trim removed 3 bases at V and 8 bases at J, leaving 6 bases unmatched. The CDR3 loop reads CASSSGQGNGYTF. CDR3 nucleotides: TGTGCCAGCAGCTCCGGACAGGGTAACGGCTACACCTTC.

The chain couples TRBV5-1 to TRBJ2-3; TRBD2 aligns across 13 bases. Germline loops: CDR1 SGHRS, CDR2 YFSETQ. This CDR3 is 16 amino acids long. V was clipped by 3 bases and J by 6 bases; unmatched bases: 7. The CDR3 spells CASSSTSGRLRDTQYF. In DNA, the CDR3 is TGCGCCAGCAGCTCGACTAGCGGGAGGCTCCGGGATACGCAGTATTTT.

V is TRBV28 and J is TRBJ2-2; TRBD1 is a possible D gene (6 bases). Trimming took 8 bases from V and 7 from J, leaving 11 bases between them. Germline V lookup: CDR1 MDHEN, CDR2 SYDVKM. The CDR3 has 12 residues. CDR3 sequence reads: CASFRGRGELFF. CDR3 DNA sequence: TGTGCCAGCTTCAGGGGCCGCGGGGAGCTGTTTTTT.

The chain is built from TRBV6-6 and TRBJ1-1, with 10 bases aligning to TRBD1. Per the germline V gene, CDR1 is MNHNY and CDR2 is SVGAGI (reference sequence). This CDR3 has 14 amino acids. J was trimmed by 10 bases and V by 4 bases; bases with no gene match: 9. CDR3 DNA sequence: TGTGCCAGCAGTTCCCCCGGGACAGGGGATTTAGCTTTCTTT. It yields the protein CASSSPGTGDLAFF.

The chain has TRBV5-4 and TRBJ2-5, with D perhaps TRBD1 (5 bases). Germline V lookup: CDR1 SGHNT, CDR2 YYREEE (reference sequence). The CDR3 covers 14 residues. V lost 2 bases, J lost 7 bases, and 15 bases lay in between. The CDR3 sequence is CASSFGHLVGTQYF. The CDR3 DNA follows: TGTGCCAGCAGCTTTGGACACCTTGTAGGGACCCAGTACTTC. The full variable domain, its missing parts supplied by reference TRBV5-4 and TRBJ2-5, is ETGVTQSPTHLIKTRGQQVTLRCSSQSGHNTVSWYQQALGQGPQFIFQYYREEENGRGNFPPRFSGLQFPNYSSELNVNALELDDSALYLCASSFGHLVGTQYFGPGTRLLVL.

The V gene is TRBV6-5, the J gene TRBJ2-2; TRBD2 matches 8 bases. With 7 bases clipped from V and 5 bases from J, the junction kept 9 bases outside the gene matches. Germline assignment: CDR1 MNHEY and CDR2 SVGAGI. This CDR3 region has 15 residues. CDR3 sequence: CASKHPGGQTGELFF. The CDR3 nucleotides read TGTGCCAGCAAACATCCGGGGGGGCAGACCGGGGAGCTGTTTTTT.

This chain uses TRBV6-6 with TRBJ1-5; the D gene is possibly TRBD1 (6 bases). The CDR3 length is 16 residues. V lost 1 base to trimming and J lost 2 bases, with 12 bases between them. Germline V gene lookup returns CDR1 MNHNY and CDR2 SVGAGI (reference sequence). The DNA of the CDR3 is TGTGCCAGCAGTTACTTGGGGGCGCGGGGCAATCAGCCCCAGCATTTT. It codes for CASSYLGARGNQPQHF.

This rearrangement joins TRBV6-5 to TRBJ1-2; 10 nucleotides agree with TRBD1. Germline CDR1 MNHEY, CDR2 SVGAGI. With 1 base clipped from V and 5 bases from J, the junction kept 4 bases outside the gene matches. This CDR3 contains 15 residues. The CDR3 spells CASSYYRGQGYGYTF. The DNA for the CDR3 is TGTGCCAGCAGTTACTACCGGGGACAGGGGTATGGCTACACCTTC.

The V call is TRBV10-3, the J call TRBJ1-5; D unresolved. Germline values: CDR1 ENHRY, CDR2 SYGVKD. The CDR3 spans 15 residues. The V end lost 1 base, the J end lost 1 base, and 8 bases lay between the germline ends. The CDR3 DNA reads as TGTGCCATCAGTGAGTACGGGGAGAGCAATCAGCCCCAGCATTTT. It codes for CAISEYGESNQPQHF.

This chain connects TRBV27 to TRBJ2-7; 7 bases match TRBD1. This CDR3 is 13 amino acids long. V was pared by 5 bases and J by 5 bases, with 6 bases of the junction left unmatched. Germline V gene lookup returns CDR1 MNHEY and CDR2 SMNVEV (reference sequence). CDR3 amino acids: CASSHRQGDEQYF. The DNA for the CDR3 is TGTGCCAGCAGTCACCGACAGGGAGACGAGCAGTACTTC.

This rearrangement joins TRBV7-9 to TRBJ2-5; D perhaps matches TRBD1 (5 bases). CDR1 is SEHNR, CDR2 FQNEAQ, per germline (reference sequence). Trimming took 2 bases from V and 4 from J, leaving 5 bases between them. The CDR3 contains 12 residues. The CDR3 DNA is TGTGCCAGCAGCTTACAGGGAGAGACCCAGTACTTC. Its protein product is CASSLQGETQYF.